The source of this TCR beta chain is a study of T-cell memory formation after mild COVID-19. Study-wide background: TCR clusters were mostly confined to one donor each. Study-wide findings and caveats: There was no confirmation that second-wave clones peaking on day 37 were SARS-CoV-2 specific. CD4+ contracting clones were mainly CM and EM; CD8+ ones, EMRA. Clones that contracted from day 15 to 85 were balanced CD4/CD8, while later expanders leaned CD4+.

This CDR3 has 18 residues. Losses at the gene ends were 5 bases for V and 3 bases for J; bases not matched to a gene: 15. TCRdb called the 5' RACE reads again in MiXCR, with one record for every CDR3 protein. The sample carries about 350,000 distinct CDR3 sequences, roughly an eighth recorded once. This clonotype was observed a handful of times. Its specificity is unknown. Material for sequencing was PBMCs or a T cell subset sorted from them (not recorded which). The sequence derives from a young man who had mild COVID-19 (a few samples of this study predate the infection). Cell type and time point are not known. The chain is built from TRBV12-3 or TRBV12-4 and TRBJ2-5; 10 bases align to TRBD2. This CDR3 is CASSPTLGPLAGEETQYF. In DNA form, the CDR3 reads TGTGCCAGCAGTCCAACCCTTGGCCCGCTAGCGGGGGAAGAGACCCAGTACTTC.